These 14 T cell receptor beta chains came from one sample sequenced in a study of blood T cell repertoires in COVID-19. Here immunoSEQ multiplex PCR was the method, and the copy in TCRdb shows in-frame clones only, minus some. This table holds approximately 450,000 clones, about 90% found once. The source material was PBMCs or T cells enriched from blood (not recorded which). The source of these receptors is a woman between 18 and 29 years old with acute COVID-19.

The chain links TRBV2 to TRBJ1-2; TRBD1 matches at 8 bases. Germline V gene lookup returns CDR1 SNHLY and CDR2 FYNNEI. V shed 4 bases, J shed 1 base, and the junction held 5 bases outside the gene matches. The length of the CDR3 is 15 residues. The CDR3 DNA sequence: TGTGCCAGCAGTGTAGGACAGGGTGGTAACTATGGCTACACCTTC. Translation gives CASSVGQGGNYGYTF. Variable domain in full (rest from reference TRBV2 and TRBJ1-2): EPEVTQTPSHQVTQMGQEVILRCVPISNHLYFYWYRQILGQKVEFLVSFYNNEISEKSEIFDDQFSVERPDGSNFTLKIRSTKLEDSAMYFCASSVGQGGNYGYTFGSGTRLTVV.

The chain combines TRBV6-6 with TRBJ2-7; 9 bases line up with TRBD1. Germline V gives CDR1 MNHNY, CDR2 SVGAGI (reference sequence). The CDR3 length is 16 residues. Trimming took 6 bases from V and 4 from J; bases not matched to a gene: 13. The CDR3 loop is CASSRSPGQGGYEQYF. The CDR3 coding sequence is TGTGCCAGCAGCCGATCCCCGGGACAGGGAGGTTACGAGCAGTACTTC.

V and J are TRBV9 and TRBJ2-1; 9 bases agree with TRBD2. The CDR3 consists of 16 residues. The V gene's germline CDR1 is SGDLS and CDR2 YYNGEE. The V segment lost 3 bases and the J segment 4 bases; nucleotides outside the gene matches: 8. In DNA, the CDR3 is TGTGCCAGCAGCGATCCCGCGGGGGGGCGGTACAATGAGCAGTTCTTC. Amino acids: CASSDPAGGRYNEQFF.

Here the CDR3 DNA reads TGTGCCAGCACTGGGGGGTATGGCTACACCTTC. Residues: CASTGGYGYTF. V usage is TRBV27 and J usage is TRBJ1-2; perhaps TRBD1 as D (5 bases). There are 11 residues in the CDR3. Germline V gene data show CDR1 as MNHEY and CDR2 as SMNVEV (reference sequence). V was cut by 7 bases and J by 5 bases, with 8 bases left in between.

The V gene is TRBV2, the J gene TRBJ2-1; D uncertain. V lost 7 bases, J lost 7 bases, and 14 bases lay in between. The CDR3 has 13 amino acids. Germline V CDR1 and CDR2: SNHLY, FYNNEI. In nucleotides, the CDR3 is TGTGCCAGCAATAGCCCTCTACGGAATGAGCAGTTCTTC. Its protein product is CASNSPLRNEQFF.

The chain carries TRBV5-4 and TRBJ2-3, with 11 bases matching TRBD2. The CDR3 loop spans 16 amino acids. The germline gives CDR1 SGHNT, CDR2 YYREEE (reference sequence). Trimming at V came to 5 bases and at J to 3 bases, leaving 8 bases not matched to a gene. CDR3 in amino acids: CASSTLAGGPTDTQYF. DNA for the CDR3: TGTGCCAGCAGTACCTTAGCGGGGGGGCCAACAGATACGCAGTATTTT.

This clone has more than one count but fewer than ten. This same CDR3 is encoded by further DNA sequences in the sample. The chain carries TRBV3-1 (or the pseudogene TRBV3-2) and TRBJ1-1, with 7 bases lining up with TRBD1. The trim removed 1 base at V and 0 bases at J, leaving 5 bases unmatched. The length of the CDR3 is 16 residues. The V gene's germline CDR1 is LGHDT and CDR2 YNNKEL (reference sequence). The CDR3 sequence is CASSQGGGALNTEAFF. CDR3 DNA: TGTGCCAGCAGCCAAGGAGGGGGCGCCTTGAACACTGAAGCTTTCTTT.

This clone was counted once. The chain links TRBV19 to TRBJ1-4; no firm D call. Trimming removed 5 bases at V and 0 bases at J, with 7 bases between. The V gene's germline CDR1 is LNHDA and CDR2 SQIVND (reference sequence). The CDR3 length is 14 residues. CDR3 residues: CASSRSATNEKLFF. CDR3 coding DNA: TGTGCCAGTAGTCGGAGTGCAACTAATGAAAAACTGTTTTTT.

V gene TRBV5-1 combines with J gene TRBJ2-3; a weak D match, TRBD1 (5 bases). The CDR3 extends over 14 amino acids. CDR1 is SGHRS, CDR2 YFSETQ, per germline. Trimming cost V 6 bases and J 3 bases, with 14 bases left between them. The CDR3 is CASTRDQGTDTQYF. CDR3 bases: TGCGCCAGCACCAGGGATCAGGGTACAGATACGCAGTATTTT.

This clone appeared a single time. The chain joins TRBV21-1 to TRBJ2-7; the table's TRBD2 call for D was not verified on the DNA. TRBV21-1 is designated a pseudogene. The CDR3 contains 8 residues. CDR3 nucleotide sequence: TGTGCCAGCACTAGGCAGTACTTC. Translated: CASTRQYF.

The V call is TRBV28, the J call TRBJ2-7; TRBD2 agrees at 12 bases. The germline V gene has CDR1 MDHEN and CDR2 SYDVKM. The junction had 8 bases not matched to a gene; V was cut back by 2 bases and J by 9 bases. This CDR3 has 15 amino acids. CDR3 loop: CASSLLAGGQGWQYF. The CDR3 coding sequence is TGTGCCAGCAGTTTACTAGCGGGAGGGCAAGGGTGGCAGTACTTC.

This clone was seen just once. The chain combines TRBV6-5 with TRBJ2-7; 15 positions agree with TRBD2. The CDR3 is 15 residues long. CDR1 is MNHEY and CDR2 is SVGAGI in the germline V gene. The V segment lost 5 bases and the J segment 4 bases; nucleotides outside the gene matches: 3. The chain's CDR3 is CASSPGLAGGYEQYF. The CDR3 coding sequence is TGTGCCAGCAGTCCCGGACTAGCGGGAGGGTACGAGCAGTACTTC.

V and J are TRBV20-1 and TRBJ1-5, with D possibly TRBD1 on 5 matching bases. CDR3 length equals 13 residues. Trimming pared 3 bases from V and 5 bases from J, leaving 11 bases between. Germline V lookup: CDR1 DFQATT, CDR2 SNEGSKA (reference sequence). The CDR3 bases are TGCAGTGCTAGTGTTGGGGCTGATCAGCCCCAGCATTTT. Residues: CSASVGADQPQHF.

This sequence joins TRBV21-1 and TRBJ1-4; the table gives TRBD1 as D, unverified against the DNA. TRBV21-1 is given as a pseudogene. The CDR3 is made up of 13 amino acids. CDR3 sequence: CASSTQGAEKLFF. The CDR3, as DNA: TGTGCCAGCAGCACCCAGGGCGCTGAAAAACTGTTTTTT.